The 11 T cell receptor beta chains below were found in one sample sequenced in a study of T cells in Graves' hyperthyroidism and ophthalmopathy. The CDR3 regions of TCR beta were amplified from RNA transcripts. HTBI primers were the set used in a first-round RT-PCR of the TCR CDR3. A single record per CDR3 protein comes from TCRdb applying MiXCR to the multiplex PCR reads. This sample has hundreds of thousands of distinct CDR3 sequences, with about 19% found just once. What was sequenced was blood. The receptor source for this set is a man over 45 with Graves' ophthalmopathy.

This clonotype was counted at least ten times. The CDR3 loop is CASSEGMAETQYF. CDR3 sequence (DNA): TGTGCCAGCAGTGAAGGCATGGCGGAGACCCAGTACTTC. The chain uses TRBV2 and TRBJ2-5; no clear D. CDR1 and CDR2 (germline): SNHLY, FYNNEI. Trimming took off 1 base at V and 5 bases at J, with 8 bases between the two ends. CDR3 size: 13 residues.

This clonotype was counted at least ten times. The chain links TRBV30 to TRBJ2-3; D unresolved. CDR1 and CDR2 from the germline V gene are GTSNPN and SVGIG (reference sequence). The germline V and J ends were trimmed by 4 bases and 4 bases, with 9 bases remaining between them. The CDR3 runs 12 residues. CDR3 region: CAWTTGSDTQYF. CDR3 nucleotide sequence: TGTGCCTGGACGACTGGATCAGATACGCAGTATTTT.

Comments on this clonotype: A read error is possible here, since a much larger clone lies one base away. The chain recombines TRBV28 with TRBJ2-1; D gene ambiguous. In germline, CDR1 is MDHEN, CDR2 SYDVKM. This CDR3 region has 11 residues. The CDR3 DNA reads as TGTGTCAGCACCCTCGGACCCTGGCAGTTCTTC. This gives the protein CVSTLGPWQFF. Full variable domain (rest looked up from reference TRBV28 and TRBJ2-1): DVKVTQSSRYLVKRTGEKVFLECVQDMDHENMFWYRQDPGLGLRLIYFSYDVKMKEKGDIPEGYSVSREKKERFSLILESASTNQTSMYLCVSTLGPWQFFGPGTRLTVL.

This chain joins TRBV2 and TRBJ2-1; 12 positions agree with TRBD2. Germline CDR1 is SNHLY and CDR2 is FYNNEI. The CDR3 spans 17 residues. V shed 2 bases and J 6 bases; nucleotides not matched to a gene: 8. CDR3 DNA sequence: TGTGCCAGCAGTGAACTAGCGGGAGGGCGGAGCTCCAATGAGCAGTTCTTC. The encoded protein is CASSELAGGRSSNEQFF.

The chain uses TRBV20-1 and TRBJ2-7, with TRBD2 matching over 13 bases. This CDR3 is built from 13 residues. Germline values: CDR1 DFQATT, CDR2 SNEGSKA (reference sequence). Losses at the gene ends were 5 bases for V and 5 bases for J; bases not matched to a gene: 3. This chain's CDR3 is CSAGTSGVNEQYF. For the CDR3, the DNA is TGCAGTGCTGGGACTAGCGGGGTTAACGAGCAGTACTTC.

This clonotype was detected many times. The rearrangement links TRBV7-3 to TRBJ1-2; 8 bases are shared with TRBD1. V dropped 3 bases and J dropped 4; count of bases not matched to a gene: 1. The germline CDR1 and CDR2 sequences are SGHTA and FQGTGA. CDR3 length equals 13 residues. CDR3 residues: CASSFQGAYGYTF. The DNA of the CDR3 is TGTGCCAGCAGCTTTCAGGGGGCCTATGGCTACACCTTC.

This clonotype was recorded many times. V usage is TRBV13 and J usage is TRBJ2-5; 10 bases fit TRBD1. V lost 5 bases to trimming and J lost 7 bases; unmatched junction nucleotides: 13. The V gene's germline CDR1 is PRHDT and CDR2 FYEKMQ (reference sequence). The CDR3 spans 16 residues. CDR3 amino acids: CASSDRTGGLPWTQYF. The CDR3 DNA follows: TGTGCCAGCAGCGACCGGACAGGGGGATTGCCTTGGACCCAGTACTTC.

This chain uses TRBV30 with TRBJ2-4, with 8 bases matching TRBD2. Trimming removed 4 bases from V and 9 bases from J; junction bases left unmatched: 8. The CDR3 length is 13 residues. CDR1 is GTSNPN, CDR2 SVGIG, per germline (reference sequence). The chain's CDR3 is CAWMTGGLGIQYF. For the CDR3, the DNA is TGTGCCTGGATGACGGGAGGGCTCGGCATTCAGTACTTC. The full variable domain, completed using reference TRBV30 and TRBJ2-4, is SQTIHQWPATLVQPVGSPLSLECTVEGTSNPNLYWYRQAAGRGLQLLFYSVGIGQISSEVPQNLSASRPQDRQFILSSKKLLLSDSGFYLCAWMTGGLGIQYFGAGTRLSVL.

This clonotype has at least ten counts. This chain uses TRBV3-1 with TRBJ1-2; possible D gene TRBD1, 5 bases. CDR3 length: 16 amino acids. The V gene's germline CDR1 is LGHDT and CDR2 YNNKEL (reference sequence). Trimming removed 3 bases from V and 0 bases from J, with 14 bases in between. DNA for the CDR3: TGTGCCAGCAGCCACAAAACAGGAACGACTAACTATGGCTACACCTTC. Amino acids: CASSHKTGTTNYGYTF.

This clonotype was observed a few times. The chain combines TRBV7-2 with TRBJ1-2; D gene uncertain. The germline V and J ends were trimmed by 1 base and 0 bases, with 15 bases remaining between them. CDR1 SGHTA and CDR2 FQGNSA come from the germline V gene. This CDR3 is 17 amino acids long. The DNA of the CDR3 is TGTGCCAGCAGCTTAGGGGTATACGGCGCTTCTAACTATGGCTACACCTTC. Translated, it gives CASSLGVYGASNYGYTF. The whole variable domain, filled in from reference TRBV7-2 and TRBJ1-2, reads GAGVSQSPSNKVTEKGKDVELRCDPISGHTALYWYRQSLGQGLEFLIYFQGNSAPDKSGLPSDRFSAERTGGSVSTLTIQRTQQEDSAVYLCASSLGVYGASNYGYTFGSGTRLTVV.

This clonotype was counted at least ten times. The rearrangement uses TRBV3-1 and TRBJ2-7; D may be TRBD1 or TRBD2 (5 bases each). Between the trimmed V and J ends, which lost 3 bases and 4 bases, there was a span of 7 bases. The CDR3 sequence is 12 residues long. The germline V gene encodes CDR1 LGHDT and CDR2 YNNKEL (reference sequence). The CDR3 here is CASSQGPYEQYF. For the CDR3, the DNA is TGTGCCAGCAGCCAGGGACCTTACGAGCAGTACTTC.